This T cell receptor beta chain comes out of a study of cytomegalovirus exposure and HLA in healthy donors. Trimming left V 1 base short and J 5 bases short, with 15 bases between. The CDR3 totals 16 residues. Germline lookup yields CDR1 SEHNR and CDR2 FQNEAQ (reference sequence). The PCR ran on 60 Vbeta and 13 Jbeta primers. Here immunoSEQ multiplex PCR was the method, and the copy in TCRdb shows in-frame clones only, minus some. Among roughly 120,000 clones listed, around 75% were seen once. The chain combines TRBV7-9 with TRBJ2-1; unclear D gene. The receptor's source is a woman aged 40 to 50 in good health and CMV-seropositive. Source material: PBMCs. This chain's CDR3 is CASSLGRLGLDNEQFF. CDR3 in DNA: TGTGCCAGCAGCTTAGGACGGCTAGGTCTCGACAATGAGCAGTTCTTC.